The sequence of this TCR beta chain was determined in a study of metastatic and nonmetastatic thyroid tumors. Across the whole study: The comparison covered peripheral blood and tumor or nodule tissue in malignant and benign thyroid patients.

As handled by the study authors: The study took CDR3 differences across clinicopathological groups and made a distant-metastasis classifier for papillary thyroid cancer from them. From the PCR reads, TCRdb re-called clones with MiXCR. TCRdb assigned the V and J calls; the authors' analysis was not used. The sample yields tens of thousands of clones, 14% to 15% seen once. Germline CDR1 LGHDT, CDR2 YNNKEL (reference sequence). Trimming left V 4 bases short and J 2 bases short, with 18 bases between. There are 18 residues in the CDR3. Regarding this clone: The target antigen is unknown.

Patients underwent thyroid surgery, and none had received any treatment before it. Findings and limits, study-wide: Relative to benign nodules, malignant thyroid tumors were reportedly characterized by significantly elevated TCR beta diversity in blood and tumor.

The V and J genes are TRBV3-1 and TRBJ2-6; tentative D call: TRBD1 (6 bases). The sequence derives from a female donor with papillary thyroid cancer or a benign thyroid nodule (not recorded which). Some clones in this sample may be carry-over from other donors' samples. The sequencing sample was made of blood. In DNA, the CDR3 is TGTGCCAGCAGCCCAACAGACAGGAGAGTCCCTGGGGCCAACGTCCTGACTTTC. It yields the protein CASSPTDRRVPGANVLTF.